The 12 T cell receptor beta chains below all came from one sample that was sequenced in a study of human CD4 T cells and Enterobacteriaceae. Sequencing used immunoSEQ multiplex PCR; TCRdb keeps in-frame clones, though not all of them. The sample has 27,000 or so clones; approximately 82% are singletons. Memory CD4+ T cells were sorted as all CD4+ cells except CD45RA+CCR7+CD95- naive cells, over 95% pure. Sequencing was done on a sample of memory CD4+ T cells from blood. The receptors originated from a human donor in good health.

The chain links TRBV30 to TRBJ2-3; TRBD2 aligns across 13 bases. The CDR3 totals 15 residues. Germline V gene lookup returns CDR1 GTSNPN and CDR2 SVGIG (reference sequence). Germline trimming cut 0 bases from V and 5 bases from J; bases unmatched to any gene: 2. CDR3 amino acids: CAWSVLAGGQDTQYF. CDR3 nucleotides: TGTGCCTGGAGTGTACTAGCGGGAGGGCAAGATACGCAGTATTTT.

The V gene is TRBV6-5, the J gene TRBJ1-4; D gene uncertain. The CDR3 length is 12 residues. The ends were cut back, 5 bases at V and 6 bases at J, with 7 bases in the middle. The germline gives CDR1 MNHEY, CDR2 SVGAGI. The CDR3 spells CASSALHEKLFF. CDR3 bases: TGTGCCAGCAGTGCCCTTCATGAAAAACTGTTTTTT.

This chain connects TRBV7-3 to TRBJ2-3; D is undetermined. This CDR3 region has 14 residues. Trimming shortened V by 0 bases and J by 4 bases, and 8 bases separated the two germline ends. Germline values: CDR1 SGHTA, CDR2 FQGTGA. CDR3 nucleotide sequence: TGTGCCAGCAGCTTAACTAGCTCGGCAGATACGCAGTATTTT. It translates to CASSLTSSADTQYF.

The chain uses TRBV18 and TRBJ2-5; possible D gene TRBD1, 6 bases. The CDR3 consists of 15 residues. The germline V gene encodes CDR1 KGHSH and CDR2 LQKENI. Trimming pared 0 bases from V and 5 bases from J, leaving 13 bases between. The DNA of the CDR3 is TGTGCCAGCTCACCACCGAGTTCAGGGGACGAGACCCAGTACTTC. Its translation is CASSPPSSGDETQYF.

The rearrangement links TRBV6-9 to TRBJ2-6; D is unresolved. The CDR3 is made up of 18 amino acids. Germline CDR1 and CDR2: MNHGY and SVAAGI. The germline V and J ends were trimmed by 5 bases and 5 bases, with 22 bases remaining between them. The CDR3 DNA is TGTGCCAGCAGTACGTATCTGCTACGACAAAGTCGGGCCAACGTCCTGACTTTC. Protein: CASSTYLLRQSRANVLTF.

The rearrangement uses TRBV11-2 and TRBJ2-7; D is ambiguous. Per germline, CDR1 SGHAT and CDR2 FQNNGV. The V and J ends lost 7 bases and 5 bases respectively, with 12 bases between them. The CDR3 length is 12 residues. The CDR3 loop reads CASTISQHEQYF. For the CDR3, the DNA is TGTGCCAGCACCATCTCACAACACGAGCAGTACTTC.

The chain links TRBV2 to TRBJ2-7; D might be TRBD2 (5 bases). This CDR3 is built from 12 residues. Trimming cost V 6 bases and J 3 bases, with 9 bases left between them. Germline V gives CDR1 SNHLY, CDR2 FYNNEI. CDR3: CASRRAGYEQYF. The CDR3 DNA reads TGTGCCAGCAGGAGGGCCGGCTACGAGCAGTACTTC.

This chain uses TRBV27 with TRBJ1-1; D may be TRBD1 (5 bases). Germline V lookup: CDR1 MNHEY, CDR2 SMNVEV (reference sequence). This CDR3 is 15 amino acids long. The V gene lost 5 bases and the J gene lost 0 bases, with 13 bases spanning the gap. CDR3 sequence reads: CASSRGPGLNTEAFF. In DNA form, the CDR3 reads TGTGCCAGCAGTCGAGGCCCGGGGCTGAACACTGAAGCTTTCTTT.

This clone has a handful of counts. This chain uses TRBV23-1 with TRBJ2-3; D uncertain. TRBV23-1 is assigned to the ORF class and has an uncertain function. There are 16 residues in the CDR3. With 4 bases removed from V and 0 bases from J, the gap between germline ends came to 14 bases. CDR3: CASSLLGATSTDTQYF. CDR3 bases: TGCGCCAGCAGTCTTCTAGGAGCGACTAGCACAGATACGCAGTATTTT.

This rearrangement joins TRBV30 to TRBJ2-5; D unclear. V was shortened by 2 bases and J by 0 bases, with 16 bases between the two germline ends. There are 16 residues in the CDR3. The germline V gene has CDR1 GTSNPN and CDR2 SVGIG (reference sequence). DNA for the CDR3: TGTGCCTGGAGTCTGGGGTTGCTACAGTACCAAGAGACCCAGTACTTC. Its translation: CAWSLGLLQYQETQYF.

This clone appeared a single time. The chain has TRBV5-1 and TRBJ2-1; tentative D call: TRBD2 (6 bases). This CDR3 has 15 amino acids. The V and J ends lost 4 bases and 0 bases respectively, with 11 bases between them. Germline assignment: CDR1 SGHRS and CDR2 YFSETQ. The CDR3, as DNA: TGCGCCAGCAGCCGAGACGGGAGCTCCTACAATGAGCAGTTCTTC. Encoded protein: CASSRDGSSYNEQFF. Full variable domain (missing parts from reference TRBV5-1 and TRBJ2-1): KAGVTQTPRYLIKTRGQQVTLSCSPISGHRSVSWYQQTPGQGLQFLFEYFSETQRNKGNFPGRFSGRQFSNSRSEMNVSTLELGDSALYLCASSRDGSSYNEQFFGPGTRLTVL.

V gene TRBV2 combines with J gene TRBJ1-5; 10 nucleotides agree with TRBD1. V dropped 6 bases and J dropped 7; count of bases not matched to a gene: 9. This CDR3 has 15 amino acids. Looked up from germline, CDR1 is SNHLY and CDR2 is FYNNEI. The CDR3 region has the DNA TGTGCCAGCAGAGATTTGACAGGGGGCGCCCAGCCCCAGCATTTT. Protein sequence: CASRDLTGGAQPQHF.